A single sample is the source of the 22 T cell receptor beta chains below, sequenced in a study of early T cells in non-severe SARS-CoV-2 infection. TCRdb re-analysed the 5' RACE reads in MiXCR, keeping a single row per CDR3 protein. The sample has around 70,000 distinct CDR3 sequences; 9.1% are singletons. Specimen: whole blood. All receptors come from an adult who was a healthcare worker with PCR-confirmed SARS-CoV-2 infection or an uninfected control (not recorded which).

The chain couples TRBV5-4 to TRBJ2-2, with D possibly being TRBD2 (5 bases). Deletions cut 0 bases from V and 4 bases from J, with 10 bases between. Germline V CDR1 and CDR2: SGHNT, YYREEE (reference sequence). The CDR3 is 15 residues long. The CDR3 sequence: CASSLGRPGTGELFF. Here the CDR3 DNA reads TGTGCCAGCAGCTTGGGGAGGCCGGGCACCGGGGAGCTGTTTTTT.

The chain employs TRBV10-1 and TRBJ2-1; tentatively, D is TRBD1 (5 bases). This CDR3 is 15 amino acids long. Germline CDR1 is WNHNN and CDR2 is SYGVQD (reference sequence). The V gene lost 3 bases and the J gene lost 3 bases, with 12 bases spanning the gap. The CDR3 region is CASSDGAAGYNEQFF. The DNA for the CDR3 is TGCGCCAGCAGTGATGGGGCCGCAGGCTACAATGAGCAGTTCTTC.

This clonotype came up a few times. The chain carries TRBV7-6 and TRBJ2-1; 12 bases align to TRBD2. The CDR3 has 19 residues. V lost 3 bases, J lost 5 bases, and 14 bases stayed unmatched. The V gene's germline CDR1 is SGHVS and CDR2 FNYEAQ. CDR3 amino acids: CASSLITSGRPGGDNEQFF. The CDR3 coding sequence is TGTGCCAGCAGCTTGATAACTAGCGGGAGGCCTGGGGGAGACAATGAGCAGTTCTTC.

This clonotype has a handful of counts. The chain joins TRBV12-3 or TRBV12-4 to TRBJ1-2; D is uncertain. The CDR3 has 13 amino acids. Trimming stripped 3 bases from V and 2 bases from J, with 7 bases between. The CDR3 reads CASSLVGNYGYTF. As DNA, the CDR3 is TGTGCCAGCAGTTTGGTCGGAAACTATGGCTACACCTTC.

The V and J genes are TRBV4-1 and TRBJ2-4; maybe TRBD2 (6 bases). The CDR3 consists of 15 residues. Germline-derived CDR1 and CDR2 are MGHRA and YSYEKL. The germline V and J ends were trimmed by 1 base and 8 bases, with 15 bases remaining between them. The CDR3 reads CASSQGASWGDIQYF. The CDR3 nucleotides read TGCGCCAGCAGCCAAGGGGCTAGTTGGGGGGACATTCAGTACTTC.

The chain carries TRBV28 and TRBJ2-3, with a weak D call TRBD2 (5 bases). Germline loops: CDR1 MDHEN, CDR2 SYDVKM. Deletions cut 3 bases from V and 4 bases from J, with 23 bases between. The CDR3 is 18 residues long. CDR3 bases: TGTGCCAGCAGTTTCCCGACGGGGTGGGGTGCAACTTCAGATACGCAGTATTTT. It translates to CASSFPTGWGATSDTQYF.

V usage is TRBV9 and J usage is TRBJ2-3; D not resolved. Germline V gives CDR1 SGDLS, CDR2 YYNGEE. Deletions cut 0 bases from V and 3 bases from J, with 11 bases between. The length of the CDR3 is 15 residues. The CDR3 nucleotides are TGTGCCAGCAGCGTAGGGCCCCAGGAAACAGATACGCAGTATTTT. Encoded protein: CASSVGPQETDTQYF. The whole variable domain, remainder taken from reference TRBV9 and TRBJ2-3, is DSGVTQTPKHLITATGQRVTLRCSPRSGDLSVYWYQQSLDQGLQFLIQYYNGEERAKGNILERFSAQQFPDLHSELNLSSLELGDSALYFCASSVGPQETDTQYFGPGTRLTVL.

The chain couples TRBV10-3 to TRBJ2-7; a possible D gene is TRBD2 (6 bases). Trimming shortened V by 0 bases and J by 2 bases, and 14 bases separated the two germline ends. Germline V gene data show CDR1 as ENHRY and CDR2 as SYGVKD. This CDR3 has 16 amino acids. In nucleotides, the CDR3 is TGTGCCATCAGTGAGTCGGGACTCCTGGGGACCTACGAGCAGTACTTC. Translating gives CAISESGLLGTYEQYF.

This clonotype was detected many times. The chain is built from TRBV7-6 and TRBJ2-7; the match to TRBD2 covers 7 bases. The CDR3 is made up of 15 amino acids. The V and J ends lost 6 bases and 0 bases, in that order; junction bases with no gene match: 8. The V gene's germline CDR1 is SGHVS and CDR2 FNYEAQ. The DNA of the CDR3 is TGTGCCAGCAGTCCGAGCGGGACCCCCTCCTACGAGCAGTACTTC. Translation gives CASSPSGTPSYEQYF.

The table lists this clonotype with many counts. The chain combines TRBV10-2 with TRBJ1-1, with TRBD1 matching 7 bases. Germline trimming cut 3 bases from V and 7 bases from J; bases unmatched to any gene: 5. The CDR3 contains 13 residues. Germline values: CDR1 WSHSY, CDR2 SAAADI. This CDR3 is CASSDRGDGEAFF. As DNA, the CDR3 is TGCGCCAGCAGTGACAGGGGGGATGGTGAAGCTTTCTTT.

This clonotype was seen a handful of times. V is TRBV29-1 and J is TRBJ1-1; no firm D call. V lost 1 base to trimming and J lost 8 bases, with 5 bases between them. This CDR3 region has 10 residues. CDR1 is SQVTM, CDR2 ANQGSEA, per germline. The chain's CDR3 is CSVEGQEAFF. CDR3 sequence (DNA): TGCAGCGTTGAAGGGCAGGAAGCTTTCTTT. Together with reference TRBV29-1 and TRBJ1-1, the CDR3 gives the full variable domain: SAVISQKPSRDICQRGTSLTIQCQVDSQVTMMFWYRQQPGQSLTLIATANQGSEATYESGFVIDKFPISRPNLTFSTLTVSNMSPEDSSIYLCSVEGQEAFFGQGTRLTVV.

CDR3 in amino acids: CASTVSGSRSYEQYF. The CDR3 region has the DNA TGTGCCAGCACCGTCAGCGGGAGTAGGTCCTACGAGCAGTACTTC. The chain recombines TRBV12-3 or TRBV12-4 with TRBJ2-7, with 8 nucleotides matching TRBD2. Germline trimming cut 7 bases from V and 1 base from J; bases unmatched to any gene: 9. The CDR3 contains 15 residues.

This clonotype has more than one count but fewer than ten. The genes are TRBV7-2 and TRBJ2-1; tentative D call: TRBD2 (7 bases). CDR1 is SGHTA, CDR2 FQGNSA, per germline. V was cut by 1 base and J by 4 bases, with 11 bases left in between. The CDR3 has 15 residues. CDR3 loop: CASSLGGGLYNEQFF. CDR3 sequence (DNA): TGTGCCAGCAGCTTAGGCGGGGGCCTATACAATGAGCAGTTCTTC.

This rearrangement joins TRBV19 to TRBJ1-1, with a weak D call TRBD1 (5 bases). Between the trimmed V and J ends, which lost 0 bases and 0 bases, there was a span of 14 bases. From germline, CDR1 is LNHDA and CDR2 SQIVND (reference sequence). The CDR3 covers 17 residues. The DNA for the CDR3 is TGTGCCAGTAGTATAGATCGTCCAGGGAACTTGAACACTGAAGCTTTCTTT. It translates to CASSIDRPGNLNTEAFF.

The chain couples TRBV29-1 to TRBJ2-1; D is unresolved. The CDR3 is 14 residues long. Between the trimmed V and J ends, which lost 6 bases and 0 bases, there was a span of 12 bases. The germline V gene has CDR1 SQVTM and CDR2 ANQGSEA. The CDR3 DNA follows: TGCAGCGTAGACCTAGGCGACTCCTACAATGAGCAGTTCTTC. Protein sequence: CSVDLGDSYNEQFF.

This chain uses TRBV4-1 with TRBJ1-2; no clear D. This CDR3 spans 11 amino acids. Germline V gene data show CDR1 as MGHRA and CDR2 as YSYEKL. V was pared by 3 bases and J by 3 bases, with 2 bases between. CDR3 DNA sequence: TGCGCCAGCAGCCAGTACTATGGCTACACCTTC. Encoded protein: CASSQYYGYTF.

This clonotype was counted only a few times. The chain recombines TRBV20-1 with TRBJ1-6; 7 bases fit TRBD1. Per germline, CDR1 DFQATT and CDR2 SNEGSKA (reference sequence). This CDR3 has 15 residues. V lost 4 bases, J lost 5 bases, and 8 bases stayed unmatched. This CDR3 reads CSATGGVVNNSPLHF. The CDR3 bases are TGCAGTGCTACAGGGGGTGTAGTCAATAATTCACCCCTCCACTTT.

This clonotype was picked up a small number of times. The rearrangement links TRBV6-5 to TRBJ2-3; 13 bases line up with TRBD2. V shed 6 bases and J 7 bases; nucleotides not matched to a gene: 10. CDR1 is MNHEY, CDR2 SVGAGI, per germline. This CDR3 spans 16 amino acids. In DNA, the CDR3 is TGTGCCAGCAGACCCCCCCCGGGACTAGCGGGGCATACGCAGTATTTT. This translates into CASRPPPGLAGHTQYF.

The V call is TRBV2, the J call TRBJ1-2; possibly TRBD1 for D (5 bases). V was pared by 6 bases and J by 8 bases, with 19 bases between. Looked up from germline, CDR1 is SNHLY and CDR2 is FYNNEI. This CDR3 spans 14 amino acids. The CDR3 protein is CASRDPTARTGYTF. For the CDR3, the DNA is TGTGCCAGCAGAGACCCGACAGCCCGTACCGGCTACACCTTC.

This clonotype came up many times. The chain combines TRBV28 with TRBJ2-6; tentatively, D is TRBD2 (6 bases). The CDR3 contains 14 residues. CDR1 and CDR2 from the germline V gene are MDHEN and SYDVKM. The V gene lost 10 bases and the J gene lost 4 bases, with 14 bases spanning the gap. CDR3 residues: CATFGGGGANVLTF. The CDR3 nucleotides are TGTGCCACGTTCGGGGGAGGCGGGGCCAACGTCCTGACTTTC.

There are a few counts of this clonotype. V is TRBV19 and J is TRBJ2-1; D gene unclear. The CDR3 consists of 12 residues. CDR1 and CDR2 (germline): LNHDA, SQIVND (reference sequence). The V end lost 6 bases, the J end lost 7 bases, and 10 bases lay between the germline ends. CDR3 amino acids: CASRSRRNEQFF. In nucleotides, the CDR3 is TGTGCCAGTAGATCGAGAAGAAATGAGCAGTTCTTC.

The genes are TRBV6-5 and TRBJ2-7; 7 nucleotides line up with TRBD2. Germline CDR1 and CDR2: MNHEY and SVGAGI. The V segment lost 3 bases and the J segment 1 base; nucleotides outside the gene matches: 6. This CDR3 region has 15 residues. Here the CDR3 DNA reads TGTGCCAGCAGTTATGCGGGAGAGGGGTCCTACGAGCAGTACTTC. Its protein product is CASSYAGEGSYEQYF.